The rows below give T cell receptor beta chains drawn from one sample of a study of cytomegalovirus exposure and HLA in healthy donors. Assay: immunoSEQ multiplex PCR; the TCRdb copy retains only in-frame clones and omits some. The sample yields approximately 270,000 clones, 70% to 90% seen once. The sequencing sample was made of PBMCs. These TCRs come from a woman aged 18-29 years in good health and CMV-seronegative. The CDR3 runs from the conserved cysteine through the conserved F or W. The D gene is left open where the match is weak. The listing skips clone size in some rows; elsewhere it reads once, few, many or a size class.

V	D	J	size	CDR3	DNA
TRBV4-3	NA	TRBJ1-2	NA	CASSPGGTVAYTF	TGCGCCAGCAGCCCCGGGGGGACTGTAGCCTACACCTTC
TRBV6-1	TRBD1	TRBJ1-2	few	CASRGQGAVDGYTF	TGTGCCAGCAGAGGACAGGGGGCGGTCGATGGCTACACCTTC
TRBV5-1	NA	TRBJ1-2	NA	CASSLGTQYYGYTF	TGCGCCAGCAGCTTGGGGACACAGTACTATGGCTACACCTTC
TRBV7-9	NA	TRBJ1-1	NA	CASSFSTGGTEAFF	TGTGCCAGCAGCTTCTCGACGGGAGGGACTGAAGCTTTCTTT
TRBV29-1	NA	TRBJ2-7	NA	CSVGLPYEQYF	TGCAGCGTGGGGCTCCCCTACGAGCAGTACTTC
TRBV27	NA	TRBJ2-1	NA	CASGRVSYNEQFF	TGTGCCAGTGGCAGGGTCTCCTACAATGAGCAGTTCTTC
TRBV7-6	NA	TRBJ2-7	once	CASSLVTGPSYEQYF	TGTGCCAGCAGCTTAGTTACAGGGCCTTCCTACGAGCAGTACTTC
TRBV2	TRBD2	TRBJ2-3	NA	CASRGTSRRGDTQYF	TGTGCCAGCAGGGGGACTAGTAGGCGGGGGGATACGCAGTATTTT
TRBV4-1	NA	TRBJ2-7	NA	CASSQGRLPSSYEQYF	TGCGCCAGCAGCCAAGGTAGACTCCCGAGCTCCTACGAGCAGTACTTC
TRBV6-1	TRBD1	TRBJ1-1	NA	CASRTGINTEAFF	TGTGCCAGCAGGACAGGGATTAACACTGAAGCTTTCTTT
TRBV19	NA	TRBJ2-7	once	CASSIRAGASYEQYF	TGTGCCAGTAGTATCCGCGCAGGGGCGTCCTACGAGCAGTACTTC
TRBV5-1	TRBD2	TRBJ2-1	NA	CASSALAGSNNEQFF	TGCGCCAGCAGCGCTTTAGCGGGGAGCAACAATGAGCAGTTCTTC
TRBV19	TRBD1	TRBJ1-2	NA	CASRPKGAQSNYGYTF	TGTGCCAGTAGACCCAAGGGGGCCCAAAGTAACTATGGCTACACCTTC
TRBV14	TRBD2	TRBJ2-1	NA	CASSPGTITYNEQFF	TGTGCCAGCAGCCCCGGGACTATTACCTACAATGAGCAGTTCTTC
TRBV7-9	NA	TRBJ1-5	NA	CASSFGTGKNQPQHF	TGTGCCAGCAGCTTTGGAACAGGGAAGAATCAGCCCCAGCATTTT
TRBV7-6	TRBD1	TRBJ1-2	few	CASSSGGGADGYTF	TGTGCCAGCAGCTCGGGAGGGGGCGCGGATGGCTACACCTTC
TRBV29-1	TRBD1	TRBJ2-1	NA	CSVEDPRGQGIEQFF	TGCAGCGTTGAAGATCCCCGGGGACAGGGCATTGAGCAGTTCTTC
TRBV27	TRBD1	TRBJ1-6	NA	CASSPRDRGSYNSPLHF	TGTGCCAGCAGCCCTCGGGACAGGGGGTCCTATAATTCACCCCTCCACTTT
TRBV4-1	NA	TRBJ1-2	NA	CASSQHTGNYGYTF	TGCGCCAGCAGCCAACACACAGGGAACTATGGCTACACCTTC
TRBV30	NA	TRBJ1-3	NA	CAWSAGQLSQSSGNTIYF	TGTGCCTGGAGTGCAGGACAGCTGTCTCAGTCGTCTGGAAACACCATATATTTT
TRBV27	NA	TRBJ1-2	NA	CASSSIRPRYSGYTF	TGTGCCAGCAGTTCTATTCGCCCGCGTTACAGCGGCTACACCTTC
TRBV4-1	NA	TRBJ2-7	NA	CASSQFDRGISYEQYF	TGCGCCAGCAGCCAATTTGACAGAGGAATCTCCTACGAGCAGTACTTC
TRBV2	NA	TRBJ1-2	NA	CASSDSGGYTF	TGTGCCAGCAGTGATTCAGGGGGCTACACCTTC
TRBV6-5	NA	TRBJ1-1	NA	CASSRLRGPGTEAFF	TGTGCCAGCAGCCGTTTGCGGGGGCCGGGCACTGAAGCTTTCTTT
TRBV6-5	TRBD2	TRBJ2-7	NA	CASSRGGRASEQYF	TGTGCCTCCTCCCGGGGTGGGAGGGCCTCCGAGCAGTACTTC
TRBV5-1	TRBD1	TRBJ1-5	NA	CASKGQDDQPQHF	TGCGCCAGCAAAGGACAGGATGATCAGCCCCAGCATTTT
TRBV10-3	TRBD2	TRBJ2-7	NA	CAISPSSSGGYEQYF	TGTGCCATCAGCCCCTCGTCTAGCGGGGGTTACGAGCAGTACTTC
TRBV5-4	NA	TRBJ2-7	NA	CASSFGTPSSYEQYF	TGTGCCAGCAGCTTTGGGACACCCAGCTCCTACGAGCAGTACTTC
TRBV11-3	NA	TRBJ2-7	few	CASSLGGRQGYNEQYF	TGTGCCAGCAGCTTAGGTGGGCGCCAGGGTTACAACGAGCAGTACTTC
TRBV4-2	NA	TRBJ1-2	once	CASSISGTGNYGYTF	TGTGCCAGCAGCATTTCCGGGACTGGTAACTATGGCTACACCTTC
TRBV6-5	NA	TRBJ2-4	NA	CASSYSLGAAKNIQYF	TGTGCCAGCAGTTACTCCCTTGGGGCGGCCAAAAACATTCAGTACTTC
TRBV29-1	TRBD1	TRBJ1-4	NA	CSVEEGTATNEKLFF	TGCAGCGTTGAAGAAGGGACAGCGACTAATGAAAAACTGTTTTTT
TRBV5-6	NA	TRBJ2-5	NA	CASSWADLGETQYF	TGTGCCAGCAGCTGGGCCGATTTAGGTGAGACCCAGTACTTC
TRBV5-4	TRBD2	TRBJ2-5	NA	CASSSTSGRRETQYF	TGTGCCAGCAGTTCTACTAGCGGGAGACGCGAGACCCAGTACTTC
TRBV13	NA	TRBJ2-4	NA	CASSPMGLQAKNIQYF	TGTGCCAGCAGCCCAATGGGCCTGCAAGCCAAAAACATTCAGTACTTC
TRBV29-1	NA	TRBJ1-2	NA	CSVRSNYGYTF	TGCAGCGTGCGAAGTAACTATGGCTACACCTTC
TRBV9	NA	TRBJ2-2	NA	CASSVGSRAGNTGELFF	TGTGCCAGCAGCGTAGGGAGTCGAGCGGGGAACACCGGGGAGCTGTTTTTT
TRBV29-1	TRBD2	TRBJ2-7	NA	CSFTSGGSYEQYF	TGCAGCTTCACTAGCGGGGGTTCCTACGAGCAGTACTTC
TRBV5-1	TRBD2	TRBJ2-6	NA	CASSRTTSGSAGANVLTF	TGCGCCAGCAGCCGAACGACTAGCGGGAGTGCTGGGGCCAACGTCCTGACTTTC
TRBV5-1	TRBD1	TRBJ1-1	NA	CASSPTGGSHTEAFF	TGCGCCAGCAGCCCGACAGGGGGGTCCCACACTGAAGCTTTCTTT
TRBV7-6	TRBD1	TRBJ2-3	NA	CASSSGQGTDTQYF	TGTGCCAGCAGCTCTGGACAGGGCACAGATACGCAGTATTTT
TRBV2	TRBD1	TRBJ2-3	NA	CASSTPTGADTQYF	TGTGCCAGCAGTACACCGACAGGGGCAGATACGCAGTATTTT
TRBV28	NA	TRBJ2-7	once	CASSPIAYEQYF	TGTGCCAGCAGTCCCATAGCTTACGAGCAGTACTTC
TRBV4-1	TRBD2	TRBJ2-7	NA	CASSHPVGPGLVPYEQYF	TGCGCCAGCAGCCACCCAGTAGGCCCGGGACTAGTCCCCTACGAGCAGTACTTC
TRBV11-2	NA	TRBJ2-7	once	CASSRDSYYEQYF	TGTGCCAGCAGCCGGGACTCCTACTACGAGCAGTACTTC
TRBV7-6	NA	TRBJ1-2	NA	CASSPFASPGGGYGYTF	TGTGCCAGCAGCCCCTTTGCCTCACCCGGGGGTGGCTATGGCTACACCTTC
TRBV4-2	NA	TRBJ1-4	NA	CASSSARVELFF	TGTGCCAGCAGCTCAGCGAGGGTTGAGTTGTTTTTT
TRBV13	NA	TRBJ2-1	NA	CASSPDSANEQFF	TGTGCCAGCAGCCCTGACTCCGCCAATGAGCAGTTCTTC